This passage covers 17 T cell receptor beta chains from one sample sequenced in a study of T cells in localized non-small cell lung cancer. Method: immunoSEQ multiplex PCR; TCRdb's copy keeps in-frame clones and lacks some. The repertoire consists of around 40,000 clones, with roughly four fifths occurring once and the leading ten covering approximately 8.6%. This material consisted of PBMCs, taken before any cancer treatment. These receptors were obtained from a man aged 35 to 69 with stage II lung adenocarcinoma.

V and J are TRBV7-9 and TRBJ1-1, with D uncertain. Germline CDR1 reads SEHNR; CDR2 reads FQNEAQ (reference sequence). V was trimmed by 2 bases and J by 1 base, leaving 2 bases between them. The CDR3 loop spans 12 amino acids. The CDR3 sequence: CASSLTNTEAFF. For the CDR3, the DNA is TGTGCCAGCAGCTTAACGAACACTGAAGCTTTCTTT.

The chain is built from TRBV2 and TRBJ2-7; TRBD1 is a possible D gene (6 bases). V shed 11 bases and J shed 3 bases, with 11 bases lying between them. The CDR3 runs 11 residues. Per the germline V gene, CDR1 is SNHLY and CDR2 is FYNNEI. The CDR3 here is CAGGSGYEQYF. The CDR3 nucleotides are TGTGCCGGGGGCAGCGGCTACGAGCAGTACTTC. Full variable domain (rest looked up from reference TRBV2 and TRBJ2-7): EPEVTQTPSHQVTQMGQEVILRCVPISNHLYFYWYRQILGQKVEFLVSFYNNEISEKSEIFDDQFSVERPDGSNFTLKIRSTKLEDSAMYFCAGGSGYEQYFGPGTRLTVT.

The chain has TRBV11-2 and TRBJ2-7, with D maybe TRBD1 (6 bases). Germline V CDR1 and CDR2: SGHAT, FQNNGV. This CDR3 has 13 residues. V was pared by 5 bases and J by 5 bases, with 13 bases between. The CDR3 sequence: CASSLLQGHEQYF. The CDR3 DNA is TGTGCCAGCAGCCTATTACAGGGCCACGAGCAGTACTTC.

The chain recombines TRBV6-1 with TRBJ2-5, with 13 bases identical to TRBD2. With V trimmed by 1 base and J by 2 bases, 4 bases remained unmatched. This CDR3 spans 17 amino acids. Germline loops: CDR1 MNHNS, CDR2 SASEGT. The CDR3 sequence: CASSEDWGLAGQETQYF. The CDR3 DNA reads TGTGCCAGCAGTGAAGATTGGGGACTAGCGGGGCAAGAGACCCAGTACTTC.

This clone was seen once. This rearrangement joins TRBV6-6 to TRBJ1-2, with 8 positions matching TRBD1. The CDR3 spans 15 residues. The V gene's germline CDR1 is MNHNY and CDR2 SVGAGI (reference sequence). V was pared by 6 bases and J by 3 bases, with 9 bases of the junction left unmatched. CDR3 loop: CASSQNGQGHYGYTF. The CDR3, as DNA: TGTGCCAGCAGCCAAAACGGACAGGGCCACTATGGCTACACCTTC.

The chain combines TRBV11-1 with TRBJ2-1; the match to TRBD2 covers 12 bases. This CDR3 region has 17 residues. The V gene's germline CDR1 is SGHAT and CDR2 FQDESV (reference sequence). V was pared by 4 bases and J by 7 bases, with 11 bases of the junction left unmatched. The CDR3 DNA reads as TGTGCCAGCAGCTACGCCCCCGCTAGCGGGAGGGCAAATGAGCAGTTCTTC. This sequence encodes CASSYAPASGRANEQFF.

V is TRBV18 and J is TRBJ2-5, with TRBD2 matching over 8 bases. From germline, CDR1 is KGHSH and CDR2 LQKENI. With V trimmed by 5 bases and J by 0 bases, 5 bases remained unmatched. CDR3 length equals 15 residues. The CDR3 DNA follows: TGTGCCAGCTCAAGGGTTAGCGGGAACCAAGAGACCCAGTACTTC. It is translated as CASSRVSGNQETQYF. The variable domain in full, with the rest retrieved from reference TRBV18 and TRBJ2-5, is NAGVMQNPRHLVRRRGQEARLRCSPMKGHSHVYWYRQLPEEGLKFMVYLQKENIIDESGMPKERFSAEFPKEGPSILRIQQVVRGDSAAYFCASSRVSGNQETQYFGPGTRLLVL.

The gene calls are TRBV6-1 and TRBJ1-3; TRBD1 is a possible D gene (5 bases). V lost 0 bases to trimming and J lost 8 bases, with 8 bases between them. Germline lookup yields CDR1 MNHNS and CDR2 SASEGT. The CDR3 totals 13 residues. Here the CDR3 reads CASSEARVDTIYF. The DNA of the CDR3 is TGTGCCAGCAGTGAAGCCAGGGTTGACACCATATATTTT.

V is TRBV7-3 and J is TRBJ2-1, with 8 positions matching TRBD2. Unmatched junction bases numbered 10, after V lost 5 bases and J lost 7 bases. Germline V gene data show CDR1 as SGHTA and CDR2 as FQGTGA. CDR3 length: 15 residues. CDR3 in DNA: TGTGCCAGCAGCCCCGGGAGGGGGGGCAGGAATGAGCAGTTCTTC. This codes for CASSPGRGGRNEQFF. The full variable domain, with the rest looked up from reference TRBV7-3 and TRBJ2-1, is GAGVSQTPSNKVTEKGKYVELRCDPISGHTALYWYRQSLGQGPEFLIYFQGTGAADDSGLPNDRFFAVRPEGSVSTLKIQRTERGDSAVYLCASSPGRGGRNEQFFGPGTRLTVL.

The CDR3 sequence is CASSQDPGQGSDTQYF. The CDR3 DNA reads TGTGCCAGCAGCCAAGACCCGGGACAGGGTTCAGATACGCAGTATTTT. The chain employs TRBV14 and TRBJ2-3; 9 bases map to TRBD1. The V segment lost 0 bases and the J segment 4 bases; nucleotides outside the gene matches: 5. There are 16 residues in the CDR3. From germline, CDR1 is SGHDN and CDR2 FVKESK. Drawing the rest from reference TRBV14 and TRBJ2-3, the complete variable domain is EAGVTQFPSHSVIEKGQTVTLRCDPISGHDNLYWYRRVMGKEIKFLLHFVKESKQDESGMPNNRFLAERTGGTYSTLKVQPAELEDSGVYFCASSQDPGQGSDTQYFGPGTRLTVL.

The rearrangement uses TRBV9 and TRBJ1-1; D might be TRBD1 (6 bases). Trimming took 3 bases from V and 5 from J, leaving 17 bases between them. The CDR3 extends over 15 amino acids. Germline V lookup: CDR1 SGDLS, CDR2 YYNGEE. CDR3: CASSAGRGGATEAFF. In nucleotides, the CDR3 is TGTGCCAGCAGCGCCGGGCGGGGGGGCGCGACTGAAGCTTTCTTT.

This rearrangement joins TRBV11-3 to TRBJ2-1; D unresolved. The V end lost 0 bases, the J end lost 8 bases, and 8 bases lay between the germline ends. CDR1 is SGHNT, CDR2 YENEEA, per germline. CDR3 length equals 13 residues. CDR3 sequence: CASSLDGTHEQFF. The DNA for the CDR3 is TGTGCCAGCAGCTTAGACGGTACCCATGAGCAGTTCTTC.

This chain uses TRBV27 with TRBJ2-6; D gene ambiguous. The germline gives CDR1 MNHEY, CDR2 SMNVEV (reference sequence). The CDR3 sequence is 17 residues long. Trimming pared 2 bases from V and 0 bases from J, leaving 11 bases between. The CDR3 sequence is CASSLQSGPSGANVLTF. CDR3 sequence (DNA): TGTGCCAGCAGTTTACAGTCGGGCCCCTCTGGGGCCAACGTCCTGACTTTC.

The V call is TRBV7-2, the J call TRBJ2-3, with D perhaps assigned TRBD1 or TRBD2 (6 bases each). Germline V gene sequence: CDR1 SGHTA, CDR2 FQGNSA. The germline V and J ends were trimmed by 2 bases and 4 bases, with 16 bases remaining between them. CDR3 size: 16 residues. The DNA for the CDR3 is TGTGCCAGCAGCTTACTCCTAGGGGGGAGAGCAGATACGCAGTATTTT. Amino acid sequence: CASSLLLGGRADTQYF.

This clone was seen a handful of times. The genes are TRBV5-1 and TRBJ1-1, with unresolved D. Germline V lookup: CDR1 SGHRS, CDR2 YFSETQ. V shed 1 base and J shed 7 bases, with 14 bases lying between them. The CDR3 is 14 residues long. The CDR3 nucleotides are TGCGCCAGCAGCTTGACCAGTGGACTCAATGAAGCTTTCTTT. The encoded protein is CASSLTSGLNEAFF.

The V and J genes are TRBV6-5 and TRBJ2-7, with TRBD2 identical over 12 bases. V dropped 4 bases and J dropped 9; count of bases not matched to a gene: 10. CDR3 length: 15 residues. Germline lookup yields CDR1 MNHEY and CDR2 SVGAGI. In DNA form, the CDR3 reads TGTGCCAGCAGTTTCCTAGCGGGAGGGCGGGAAAGGCAGTACTTC. Amino acids: CASSFLAGGRERQYF.

The CDR3 region has the DNA TGTGCCAGCAGCCCCCTAGGAGGGAACACCGGGGAGCTGTTTTTT. It specifies CASSPLGGNTGELFF. J is TRBJ2-2 and V is TRBV7-9; tentative D call: TRBD2 (5 bases). Trimming took 5 bases from V and 1 from J, leaving 11 bases between them. This CDR3 region has 15 residues. Per germline, CDR1 SEHNR and CDR2 FQNEAQ (reference sequence).